Here is one TCR beta chain with its context. The sample is drawn from a study of blood T cell repertoires in COVID-19. Study details: Before being deemed recovered, Cohort 3 donors had two negative PCRs, clearance, or symptom resolution. Sources were T cells, B-cell-depleted T cells, or PBMCs; the material itself was cDNA or gDNA.

The protocol was immunoSEQ multiplex PCR, while the TCRdb copy is restricted to in-frame clones and leaves out a portion. The sample holds fewer than 250,000 clones; roughly 87% are singletons and the top ten take around 7%. V shed 3 bases and J 0 bases; nucleotides not matched to a gene: 10. The germline V gene encodes CDR1 MNHEY and CDR2 SMNVEV (reference sequence). The CDR3 is 17 amino acids. Sequenced sample: PBMCs or T cells enriched from blood (not recorded which). This TCR was recovered from a man aged 30 to 45 in a cohort exposed to, infected with or recovered from COVID-19 (not recorded which). The J gene is TRBJ2-7, the V gene TRBV27, with TRBD2 matching over 8 bases. CDR3 DNA sequence: TGTGCCAGCAGTTTGAGAGGGCGGGAGGACAGCTCCTACGAGCAGTACTTC. Translating gives CASSLRGREDSSYEQYF.